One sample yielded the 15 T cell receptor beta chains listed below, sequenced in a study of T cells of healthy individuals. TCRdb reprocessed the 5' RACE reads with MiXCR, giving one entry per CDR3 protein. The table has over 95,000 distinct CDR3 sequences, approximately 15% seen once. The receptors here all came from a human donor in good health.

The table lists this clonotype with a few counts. CDR3 sequence reads: CASSQVAGGTYEQYF. The CDR3 bases are TGTGCCAGCAGCCAAGTGGCAGGGGGCACGTACGAGCAGTACTTC. The chain couples TRBV3-1 to TRBJ2-7; 8 bases map to TRBD1. The CDR3 loop spans 15 amino acids. V was clipped by 1 base and J by 4 bases; unmatched bases: 6. Germline loops: CDR1 LGHDT, CDR2 YNNKEL (reference sequence).

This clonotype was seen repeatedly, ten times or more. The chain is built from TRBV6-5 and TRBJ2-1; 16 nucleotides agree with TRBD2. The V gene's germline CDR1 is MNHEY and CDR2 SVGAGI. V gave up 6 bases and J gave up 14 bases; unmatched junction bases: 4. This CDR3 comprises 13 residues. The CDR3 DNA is TGTGCCAGCAGGGGGACTAGCGGGGGGGCCGAGTTCTTC. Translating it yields CASRGTSGGAEFF.

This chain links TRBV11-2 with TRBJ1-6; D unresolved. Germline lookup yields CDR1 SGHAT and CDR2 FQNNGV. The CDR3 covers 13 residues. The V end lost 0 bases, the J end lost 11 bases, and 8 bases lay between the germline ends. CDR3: CASSLDHRAPLHF. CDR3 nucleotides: TGTGCCAGCAGCTTAGATCACCGGGCACCCCTCCACTTT. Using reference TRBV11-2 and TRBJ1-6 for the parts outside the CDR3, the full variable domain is EAGVAQSPRYKIIEKRQSVAFWCNPISGHATLYWYQQILGQGPKLLIQFQNNGVVDDSQLPKDRFSAERLKGVDSTLKIQPAKLEDSAVYLCASSLDHRAPLHFGNGTRLTVT.

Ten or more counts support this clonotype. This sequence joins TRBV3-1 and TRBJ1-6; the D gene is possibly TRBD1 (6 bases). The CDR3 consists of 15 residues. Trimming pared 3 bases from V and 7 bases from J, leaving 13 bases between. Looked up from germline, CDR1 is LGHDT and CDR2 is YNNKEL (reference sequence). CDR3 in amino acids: CASSHAGTLNSPLHF. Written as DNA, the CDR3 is TGTGCCAGCAGCCACGCCGGGACATTGAATTCACCCCTCCACTTT.

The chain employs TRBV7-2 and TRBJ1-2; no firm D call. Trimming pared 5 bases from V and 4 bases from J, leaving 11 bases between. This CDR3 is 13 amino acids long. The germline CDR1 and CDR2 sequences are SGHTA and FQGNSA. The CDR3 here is CASSPDGFYGYTF. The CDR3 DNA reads TGTGCCAGCAGCCCAGACGGATTCTATGGCTACACCTTC.

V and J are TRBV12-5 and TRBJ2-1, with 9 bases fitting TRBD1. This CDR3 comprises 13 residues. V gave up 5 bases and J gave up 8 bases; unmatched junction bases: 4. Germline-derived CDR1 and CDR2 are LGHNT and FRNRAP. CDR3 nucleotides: TGTGCTAGTGGTATGGGACAGGGACATGAGCAGTTCTTC. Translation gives CASGMGQGHEQFF.

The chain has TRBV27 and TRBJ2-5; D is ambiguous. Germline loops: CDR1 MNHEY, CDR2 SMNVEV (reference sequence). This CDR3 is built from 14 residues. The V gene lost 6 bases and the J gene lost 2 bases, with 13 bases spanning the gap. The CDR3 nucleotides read TGTGCCAGCAGGCTTACTGGCGGACAAGAGACCCAGTACTTC. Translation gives CASRLTGGQETQYF.

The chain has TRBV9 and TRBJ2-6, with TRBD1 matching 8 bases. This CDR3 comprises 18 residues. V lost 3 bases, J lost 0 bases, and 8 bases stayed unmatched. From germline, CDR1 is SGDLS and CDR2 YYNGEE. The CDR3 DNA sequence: TGTGCCAGCAGCGAACGGGACAGGACGAACTCTGGGGCCAACGTCCTGACTTTC. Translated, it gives CASSERDRTNSGANVLTF.

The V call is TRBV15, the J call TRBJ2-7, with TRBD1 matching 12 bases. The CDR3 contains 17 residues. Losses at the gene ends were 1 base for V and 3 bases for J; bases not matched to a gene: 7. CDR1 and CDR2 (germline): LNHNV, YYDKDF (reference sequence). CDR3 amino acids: CATSRGEGQGAIYEQYF. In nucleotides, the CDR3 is TGTGCCACCAGCAGAGGTGAGGGACAGGGGGCGATCTACGAGCAGTACTTC.

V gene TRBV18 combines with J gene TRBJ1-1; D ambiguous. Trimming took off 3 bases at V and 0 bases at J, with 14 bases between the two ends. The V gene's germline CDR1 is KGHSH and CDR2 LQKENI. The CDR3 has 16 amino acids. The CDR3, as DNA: TGTGCCAGCTCACCCCTCTCCAGCCTCATGAACACTGAAGCTTTCTTT. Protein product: CASSPLSSLMNTEAFF.

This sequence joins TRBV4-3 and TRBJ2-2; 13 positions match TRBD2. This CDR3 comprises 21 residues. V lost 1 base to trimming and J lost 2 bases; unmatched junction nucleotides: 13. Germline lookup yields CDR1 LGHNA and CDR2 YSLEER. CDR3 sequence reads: CASSQGLLGTSGVLNTGELFF. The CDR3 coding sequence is TGCGCCAGCAGCCAAGGCCTTCTCGGGACTAGCGGGGTGCTTAACACCGGGGAGCTGTTTTTT.

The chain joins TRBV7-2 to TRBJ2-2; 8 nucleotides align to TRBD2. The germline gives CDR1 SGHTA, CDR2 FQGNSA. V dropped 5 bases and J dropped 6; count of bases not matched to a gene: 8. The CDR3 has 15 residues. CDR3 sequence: CASSPRGDWPGELFF. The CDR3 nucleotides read TGTGCCAGCAGCCCGCGGGGGGACTGGCCCGGGGAGCTGTTTTTT.

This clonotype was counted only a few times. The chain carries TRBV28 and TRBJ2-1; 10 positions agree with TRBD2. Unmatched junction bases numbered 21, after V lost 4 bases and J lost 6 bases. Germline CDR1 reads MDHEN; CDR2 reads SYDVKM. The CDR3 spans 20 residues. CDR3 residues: CASSSPRLSASGSLGNEQFF. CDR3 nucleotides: TGTGCCAGCAGTTCACCTCGGCTGTCCGCTAGCGGGAGCCTGGGCAATGAGCAGTTCTTC.

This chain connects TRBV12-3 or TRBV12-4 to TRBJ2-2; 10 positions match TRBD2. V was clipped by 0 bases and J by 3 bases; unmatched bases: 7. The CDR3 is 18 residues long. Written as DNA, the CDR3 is TGTGCCAGCAGTTTAGCCAGCGGGAGGGCCGGGGACACCGGGGAGCTGTTTTTT. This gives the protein CASSLASGRAGDTGELFF.

The CDR3 sequence: CAVNPGQGTYEQYF. CDR3 coding DNA: TGTGCCGTAAATCCGGGACAGGGAACCTACGAGCAGTACTTC. This chain links TRBV28 with TRBJ2-7, with TRBD1 identical over 9 bases. Germline V gene data show CDR1 as MDHEN and CDR2 as SYDVKM. The junction had 10 bases not matched to a gene; V was cut back by 11 bases and J by 2 bases. This CDR3 comprises 14 residues. Full variable domain (missing parts from reference TRBV28 and TRBJ2-7): DVKVTQSSRYLVKRTGEKVFLECVQDMDHENMFWYRQDPGLGLRLIYFSYDVKMKEKGDIPEGYSVSREKKERFSLILESASTNQTSMYLCAVNPGQGTYEQYFGPGTRLTVT.